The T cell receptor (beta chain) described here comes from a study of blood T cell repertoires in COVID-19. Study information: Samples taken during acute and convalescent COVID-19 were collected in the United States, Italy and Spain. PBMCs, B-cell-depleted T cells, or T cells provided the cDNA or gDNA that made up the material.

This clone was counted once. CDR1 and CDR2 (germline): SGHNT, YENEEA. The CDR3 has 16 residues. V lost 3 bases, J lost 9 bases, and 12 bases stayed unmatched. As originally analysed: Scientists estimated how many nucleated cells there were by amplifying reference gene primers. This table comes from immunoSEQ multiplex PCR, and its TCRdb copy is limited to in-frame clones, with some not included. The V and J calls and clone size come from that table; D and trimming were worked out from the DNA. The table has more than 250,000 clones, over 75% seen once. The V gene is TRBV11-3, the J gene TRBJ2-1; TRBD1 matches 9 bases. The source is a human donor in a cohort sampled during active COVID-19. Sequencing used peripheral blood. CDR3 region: CASSFRQGERNPEQFF. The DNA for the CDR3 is TGTGCCAGCAGCTTCAGACAGGGGGAGCGAAATCCTGAGCAGTTCTTC.